Sequencing of this TCR beta chain was carried out in a study of T cell clonotyping in hematopoietic cell transplantation. The study, taken as a whole, reports: Recipient TCR diversity dropped after transplant; expanded clonotypes rose from day 30 to 180.

Repertoires were generated with immunoSEQ multiplex PCR, while TCRdb's copy carries only in-frame clones and drops some. This sample has 40,000 to 55,000 clones, with about 93% found just once. For this clone: What it recognizes is unknown.

Germline CDR1 is SGHVS and CDR2 is FQNEAQ. The CDR3 length is 14 residues. The J segment lost 5 bases and the V segment lost 5 bases, leaving 6 bases of the junction unmatched. The chain has TRBV7-8 and TRBJ2-3, with 8 bases aligning to TRBD1. Material: peripheral blood mononuclear cells. This clonotype was obtained from a woman aged 45-60 years in good health. Some clones in this sample may be carry-over from other donors' samples. This CDR3 reads CASSLDRAIDTQYF. In DNA form, the CDR3 reads TGTGCCAGCAGCCTGGACAGGGCGATAGATACGCAGTATTTT.